This TCR beta chain was observed in a study of blood T cell repertoires in COVID-19. Whole-study context: T cells, B-cell-depleted T cells, or PBMCs provided the cDNA or gDNA that served as material.

Trimming left V 4 bases short and J 0 bases short, with 18 bases between. Germline-derived CDR1 and CDR2 are SEHNR and FQNEAQ (reference sequence). The CDR3 extends over 18 amino acids. Only in-frame clones appear in the TCRdb table, and some are missing; sequencing was by immunoSEQ multiplex PCR. The table shows roughly 210,000 clones, with around 87% occurring only once. V is TRBV7-9 and J is TRBJ1-4, with D hard to call. Sequenced: PBMCs or T cells enriched from blood (not recorded which). This TCR was recovered from a man aged 25-45 years in a cohort exposed to, infected with or recovered from COVID-19 (not recorded which). The DNA of the CDR3 is TGTGCCAGCAGCTCATCATCTATAGGTCTAGCAACTAATGAAAAACTGTTTTTT. Translation: CASSSSSIGLATNEKLFF. Drawing the rest from reference TRBV7-9 and TRBJ1-4, the complete variable domain is DTGVSQNPRHKITKRGQNVTFRCDPISEHNRLYWYRQTLGQGPEFLTYFQNEAQLEKSRLLSDRFSAERPKGSFSTLEIQRTEQGDSAMYLCASSSSSIGLATNEKLFFGSGTQLSVL.